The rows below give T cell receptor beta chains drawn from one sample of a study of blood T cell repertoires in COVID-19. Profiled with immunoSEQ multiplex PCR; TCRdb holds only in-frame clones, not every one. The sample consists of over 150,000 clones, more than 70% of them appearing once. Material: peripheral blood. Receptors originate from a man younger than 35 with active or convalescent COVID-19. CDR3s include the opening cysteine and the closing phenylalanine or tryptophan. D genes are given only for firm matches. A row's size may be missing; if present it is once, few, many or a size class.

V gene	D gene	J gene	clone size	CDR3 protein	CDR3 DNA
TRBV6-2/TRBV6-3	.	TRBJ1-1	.	CASSYVQSNTEAFF	TGTGCCAGCAGTTACGTCCAGTCGAACACTGAAGCTTTCTTT
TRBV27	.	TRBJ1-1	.	CASSSDRDTEAFF	TGTGCCAGCAGTTCCGACAGAGACACTGAAGCTTTCTTT
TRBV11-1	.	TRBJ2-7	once	CASSFKPSHEQYF	TGTGCCAGCAGCTTCAAGCCAAGCCACGAGCAGTACTTC
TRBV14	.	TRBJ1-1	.	CASSQLTGGSMNTEAFF	TGTGCCAGCAGCCAACTTACCGGGGGGAGCATGAACACTGAAGCTTTCTTT
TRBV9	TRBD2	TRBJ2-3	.	CASSKTGLAGAGDTQYF	TGTGCCAGCAGCAAAACGGGACTAGCGGGAGCTGGGGATACGCAGTATTTT
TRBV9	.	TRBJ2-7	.	CASSVDHGGYEQYF	TGTGCCAGCAGCGTAGATCACGGGGGATACGAGCAGTACTTC
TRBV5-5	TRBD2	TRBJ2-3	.	CASSPITSGETADTQYF	TGTGCCAGCAGCCCGATCACTAGCGGGGAGACGGCAGATACGCAGTATTTT
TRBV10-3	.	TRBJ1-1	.	CAINAGGVNTEAFF	TGTGCCATCAATGCAGGCGGGGTGAACACTGAAGCTTTCTTT
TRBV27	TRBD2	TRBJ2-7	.	CASSTGGETRYEQYF	TGTGCCAGCAGTACCGGGGGGGAAACGAGGTACGAGCAGTACTTC
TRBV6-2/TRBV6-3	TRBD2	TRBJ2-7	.	CASSLGRGEQYF	TGTGCCAGCAGTTTGGGGCGGGGGGAGCAGTACTTC
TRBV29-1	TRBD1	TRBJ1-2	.	CSVEGVGQDGYGYTF	TGCAGCGTTGAAGGGGTCGGACAGGACGGCTATGGCTACACCTTC
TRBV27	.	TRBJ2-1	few	CASSPSRGLKLDNEQFF	TGTGCCAGCAGTCCATCAAGAGGTTTAAAGCTAGACAATGAGCAGTTCTTC
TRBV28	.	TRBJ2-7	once	CASSLTYVRERGYEQYF	TGTGCCAGCAGCCTCACTTATGTCAGGGAACGAGGCTACGAGCAGTACTTC
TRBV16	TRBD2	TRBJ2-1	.	CASSQFLAGGPNEQFF	TGTGCCAGCAGCCAATTCCTAGCGGGAGGTCCCAATGAGCAGTTCTTC